This T cell receptor (beta chain) was recovered during a study of a mutant IDH1 vaccine in newly diagnosed glioma listed by TCRdb under 2021. Regarding the research as a whole: Patients were given eight vaccinations, in weeks 1, 3, 5, 7, 11, 15, 19 and 23, which matched visits V03 through V10. Vaccination began 4-6 weeks after radiotherapy alone, or alongside temozolomide cycles in the chemotherapy-containing groups. The 30 to 40 treated patients were roughly 62% male and roughly 40% female, with a mean age of approximately 40 years. Prior to enrollment, patients had been given standard therapy consisting of radiotherapy alone, temozolomide alone, or radiochemotherapy with temozolomide, with the combination given to most patients. Peripheral blood was collected at six visits: V03 (baseline), V05, V07, V10, V12 and V13. For exploratory analyses, longitudinal TCRB deep sequencing was carried out in about 26 treated patients wherever samples were available.

What this sample's time point label stands for: week 23, last vaccination. Every vaccine dose consisted of 300 ug of a 20-mer mutant IDH1 peptide in Montanide, administered subcutaneously together with topical imiquimod. All donors had newly diagnosed IDH1-mutant astrocytomas of WHO grade 3 or 4 that showed loss of nuclear ATRX. The samples were drawn from NOA16, a multicentre, single-arm, open-label phase I trial in Germany that tested a mutant IDH1 peptide vaccine in humans for the first time. Genomic DNA for TCRB sequencing was isolated from EDTA blood with the DNeasy Blood and Tissue Kit. The library was obtained by the immunoSEQ multiplex PCR assay. The hsTCRB Kit was used according to the manufacturer's protocol to amplify rearranged TCR beta chain sequences. Sequencing of TCRB libraries was carried out on an Illumina MiSeq. The authors' analysis ran thus. The proprietary platform of the kit vendor was used for demultiplexing, trimming and gene mapping. TCRdb's version of the immuneACCESS table is confined to in-frame rearrangements and falls short of the full clone set. An unresolved V gene accounts for under half of the shortfall where checked; the remainder is of unknown origin. The D gene and trimming were derived from the DNA, and the V and J assignments and clone size from that table. The table for this sample lists roughly 43,000 clones; roughly 80% of them were counted only once. Of the sample, 5.3% falls within the top ten clones.

To note about this clone: Its antigen specificity is not known. No base-level quality is on record; no much larger clone is a single base apart.

Trimming at the junction amounts to 6 bases on V and 4 bases on J, and the germline ends lie 18 bases apart. CDR1 MNHNY and CDR2 SVGAGI were looked up in the germline V gene (reference sequence). From its cysteine to its phenylalanine, the CDR3 spans 15 amino acids. The DNA shown is the 45-base CDR3, in frame from base 1. The study at large found these results: No apparent relationship was observed between pseudoprogression and alterations in the top peripheral T cell clonotypes detected by TCRB sequencing. The authors stated that sample limitations prevented analyses of patient blood samples from being reproduced. PBMC samples for TCRB deep sequencing were selected based on availability. Across multiple MHC alleles, vaccine-induced immune responses were seen in around 93% of patients.

The sequence came from a middle-aged man with glioma. The rearrangement joined TRBV6-6 to TRBJ1-2; a tentative D call is TRBD1 (5 bases match). The starting material was PBMCs, obtained from a glioma patient whose treatment included an IDH1 peptide vaccine. Here the CDR3 is given as CASSAGRGSGYGYTF. The bases are TGTGCCAGCAGCGCGGGGCGCGGTTCCGGCTATGGCTACACCTTC.